The clone carrying this T cell receptor beta chain was picked up many times. The sample comes from a study of metastatic and nonmetastatic thyroid tumors. All patients were untreated before thyroid surgery. TCRdb recomputed clones from the PCR reads via MiXCR. The data contain approximately 31,000 clones, 15% to 20% of them seen just once; the ten biggest clones take up over 9.5%. Source material: blood. The TCR originated in a female donor with papillary thyroid cancer or a benign thyroid nodule (not recorded which). Some clones in this sample may be carry-over from other donors' samples.

The CDR3 nucleotides read TGTGCCAGCAGTTTTCTAGGGGGAAGGTATGGCTACACCTTC. This translates into CASSFLGGRYGYTF. This chain connects TRBV28 to TRBJ1-2, with TRBD1 as a possible D gene (6 bases). This CDR3 region has 14 residues. Deletions cut 3 bases from V and 5 bases from J, with 13 bases between. The germline V gene has CDR1 MDHEN and CDR2 SYDVKM.